The clone carrying this T cell receptor (beta chain) was seen once. Profiled with immunoSEQ multiplex PCR; TCRdb holds only in-frame clones, not every one. Of around 40,000 clones in the sample, 86% were seen once. Germline V gives CDR1 MGHRA, CDR2 YSYEKL. V was shortened by 2 bases and J by 2 bases, with 13 bases between the two germline ends. CDR3 length: 16 amino acids. The sample belongs to a study of OX40 agonist ivuxolimab in advanced cancers. Study as a whole: In this trial design, patients received ivuxolimab intravenously at 0.01 to 10 mg/kg every 2 weeks. Averaging 60 years in age, with a range of roughly 23 to 80, the cohort was 82.7% male. Having had anti-PD-1, anti-PD-L1 or anti-CTLA-4 therapy before was allowed, and roughly 38% had some.

The clonotype comes from an adult with an advanced solid tumor such as melanoma, head and neck, liver or kidney cancer. The gene calls are TRBV4-1 and TRBJ1-3; TRBD1 might be the D (6 bases). Material: CD4+ or CD8+ T cells sorted from blood, obtained in a trial of the OX40 agonist ivuxolimab. CDR3 residues: CASSQLGGGTGNTIYF. The CDR3 nucleotides are TGCGCCAGCAGCCAACTAGGAGGGGGGACTGGAAACACCATATATTTT.